This T cell receptor (beta chain) was profiled in a study of cytomegalovirus exposure and HLA in healthy donors. Both 60 Vbeta primers and 13 Jbeta primers went into the PCR. Clones were read by immunoSEQ multiplex PCR, and TCRdb kept only the in-frame ones, dropping some. The sample lists under 200,000 clones; roughly 87% were seen once. CDR1 is SEHNR and CDR2 is FQNEAQ in the germline V gene (reference sequence). This CDR3 is 14 amino acids long. V dropped 5 bases and J dropped 7; count of bases not matched to a gene: 5. This clone was found a few times. Its antigen remains unidentified. Broader study findings: As was reported, the HLA-A and HLA-B alleles of most subjects were accurately predicted from TCR beta sequences.

Sequenced sample: PBMCs. This sequence joins TRBV7-9 and TRBJ1-4; the match to TRBD1 covers 9 bases. The sequence was collected from a woman aged 45-60 years in good health and CMV-seronegative. CDR3 nucleotide sequence: TGTGCCAGCAGCCCACAGGGGGCGGGTGAAAAACTGTTTTTT. This sequence encodes CASSPQGAGEKLFF.